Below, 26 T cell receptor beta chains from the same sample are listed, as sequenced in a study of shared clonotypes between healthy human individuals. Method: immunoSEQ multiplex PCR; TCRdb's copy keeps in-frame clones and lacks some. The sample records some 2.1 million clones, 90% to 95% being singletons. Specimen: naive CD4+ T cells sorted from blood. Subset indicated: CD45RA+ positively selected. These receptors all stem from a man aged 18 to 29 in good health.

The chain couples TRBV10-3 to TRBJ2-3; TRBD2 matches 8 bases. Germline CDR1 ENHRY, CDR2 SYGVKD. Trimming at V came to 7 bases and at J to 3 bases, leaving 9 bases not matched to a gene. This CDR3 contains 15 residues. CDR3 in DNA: TGTGCCATCAAGAAGAGCGGGAGTAGAACAGATACGCAGTATTTT. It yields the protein CAIKKSGSRTDTQYF.

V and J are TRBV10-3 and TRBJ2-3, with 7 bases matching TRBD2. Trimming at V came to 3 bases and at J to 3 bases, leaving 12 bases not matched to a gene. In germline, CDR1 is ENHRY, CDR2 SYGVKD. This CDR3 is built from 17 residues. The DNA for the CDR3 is TGTGCCATCAGTGATACTCGGCGGGGAGGGGTTACAGATACGCAGTATTTT. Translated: CAISDTRRGGVTDTQYF.

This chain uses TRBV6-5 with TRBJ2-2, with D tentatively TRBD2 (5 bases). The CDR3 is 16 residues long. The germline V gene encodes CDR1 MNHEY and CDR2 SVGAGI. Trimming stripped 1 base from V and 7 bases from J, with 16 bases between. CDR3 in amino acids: CASSYLDSPAGGELFF. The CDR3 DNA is TGTGCCAGCAGTTACTTAGACTCCCCGGCGGGCGGGGAGCTGTTTTTT.

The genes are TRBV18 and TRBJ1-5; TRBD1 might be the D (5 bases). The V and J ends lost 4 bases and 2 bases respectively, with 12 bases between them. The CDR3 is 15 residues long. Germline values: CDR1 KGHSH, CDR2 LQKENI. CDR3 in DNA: TGTGCCAGCTCACTTGAAGCGGGGGGCAATCAGCCCCAGCATTTT. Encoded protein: CASSLEAGGNQPQHF.

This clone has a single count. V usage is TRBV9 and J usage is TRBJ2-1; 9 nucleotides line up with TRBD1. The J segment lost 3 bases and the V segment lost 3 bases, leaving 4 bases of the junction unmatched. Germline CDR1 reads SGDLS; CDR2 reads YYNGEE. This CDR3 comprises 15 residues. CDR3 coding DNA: TGTGCCAGCAGCGCGACAGGGGGGGTCTACAATGAGCAGTTCTTC. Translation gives CASSATGGVYNEQFF.

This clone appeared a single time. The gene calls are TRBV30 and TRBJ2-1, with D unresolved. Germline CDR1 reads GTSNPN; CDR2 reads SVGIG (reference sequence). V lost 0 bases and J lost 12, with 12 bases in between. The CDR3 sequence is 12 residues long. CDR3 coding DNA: TGTGCCTGGAGTGTACTCTCTCCTGGGCAGTTCTTC. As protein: CAWSVLSPGQFF.

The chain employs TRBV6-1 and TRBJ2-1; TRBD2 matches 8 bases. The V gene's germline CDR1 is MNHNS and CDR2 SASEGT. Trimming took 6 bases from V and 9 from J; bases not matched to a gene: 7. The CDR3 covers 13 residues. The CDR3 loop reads CASRSTSAGEQFF. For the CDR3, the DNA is TGTGCCAGCAGATCGACTAGCGCGGGTGAGCAGTTCTTC.

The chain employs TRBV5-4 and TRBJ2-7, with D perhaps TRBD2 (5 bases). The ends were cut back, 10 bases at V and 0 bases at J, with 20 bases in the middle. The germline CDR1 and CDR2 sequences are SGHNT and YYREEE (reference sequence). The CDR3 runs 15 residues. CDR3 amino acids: CACSPRVGSSYEQYF. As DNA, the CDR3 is TGTGCCTGCTCCCCGCGGGTTGGGAGCTCCTACGAGCAGTACTTC.

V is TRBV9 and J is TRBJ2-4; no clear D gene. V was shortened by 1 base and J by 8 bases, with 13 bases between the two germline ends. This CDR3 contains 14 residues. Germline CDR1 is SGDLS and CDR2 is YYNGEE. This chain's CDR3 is CASSVSQERDIQYF. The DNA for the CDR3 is TGTGCCAGCAGCGTAAGTCAGGAAAGGGACATTCAGTACTTC.

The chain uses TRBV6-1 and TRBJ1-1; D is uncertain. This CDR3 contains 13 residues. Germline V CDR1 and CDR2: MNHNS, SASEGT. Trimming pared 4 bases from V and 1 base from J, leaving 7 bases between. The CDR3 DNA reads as TGTGCCAGCAGTGTATCCAAGAACACTGAAGCTTTCTTT. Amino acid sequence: CASSVSKNTEAFF.

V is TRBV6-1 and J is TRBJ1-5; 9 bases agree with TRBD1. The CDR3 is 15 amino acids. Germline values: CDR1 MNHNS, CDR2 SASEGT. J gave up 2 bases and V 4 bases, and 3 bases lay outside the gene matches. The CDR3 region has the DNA TGTGCCAGCAGTGGGGACAGGGCGGGCAATCAGCCCCAGCATTTT. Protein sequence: CASSGDRAGNQPQHF.

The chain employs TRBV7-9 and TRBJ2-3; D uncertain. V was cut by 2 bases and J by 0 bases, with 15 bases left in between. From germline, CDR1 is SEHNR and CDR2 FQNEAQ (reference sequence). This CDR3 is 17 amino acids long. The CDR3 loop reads CASSLRRPASSTDTQYF. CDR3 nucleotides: TGTGCCAGCAGCTTAAGAAGGCCGGCCTCTAGCACAGATACGCAGTATTTT.

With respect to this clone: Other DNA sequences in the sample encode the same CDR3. In nucleotides, the CDR3 is TGCGCCAGCAGCTTGGGTGGGGCGAGCAATCAGCCCCAGCATTTT. This sequence encodes CASSLGGASNQPQHF. The V call is TRBV5-1, the J call TRBJ1-5, with a tentative D call TRBD1 (5 bases). The CDR3 totals 15 residues. The germline gives CDR1 SGHRS, CDR2 YFSETQ. V gave up 0 bases and J gave up 1 base, with 8 bases separating them.

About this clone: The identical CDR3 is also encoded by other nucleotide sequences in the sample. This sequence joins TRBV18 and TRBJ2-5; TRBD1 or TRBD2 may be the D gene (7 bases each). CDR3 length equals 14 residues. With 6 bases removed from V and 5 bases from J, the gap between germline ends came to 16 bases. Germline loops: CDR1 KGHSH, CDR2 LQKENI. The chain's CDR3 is CASSPRAGQETQYF. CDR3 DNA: TGTGCCAGCTCGCCAAGAGCGGGACAGGAGACCCAGTACTTC. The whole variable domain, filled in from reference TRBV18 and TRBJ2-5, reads NAGVMQNPRHLVRRRGQEARLRCSPMKGHSHVYWYRQLPEEGLKFMVYLQKENIIDESGMPKERFSAEFPKEGPSILRIQQVVRGDSAAYFCASSPRAGQETQYFGPGTRLLVL.

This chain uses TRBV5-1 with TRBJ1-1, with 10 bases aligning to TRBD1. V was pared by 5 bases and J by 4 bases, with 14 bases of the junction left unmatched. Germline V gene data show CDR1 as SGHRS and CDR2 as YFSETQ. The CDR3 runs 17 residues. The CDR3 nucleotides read TGCGCCAGCAGATTGAATTCCGGGACAGGGGCGAGCACTGAAGCTTTCTTT. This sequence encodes CASRLNSGTGASTEAFF.

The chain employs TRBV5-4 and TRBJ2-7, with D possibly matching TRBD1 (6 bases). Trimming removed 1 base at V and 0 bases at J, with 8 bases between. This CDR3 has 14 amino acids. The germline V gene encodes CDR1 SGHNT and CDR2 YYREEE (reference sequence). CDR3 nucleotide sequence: TGTGCCAGCAGCTTGATGGACAGCTCCTACGAGCAGTACTTC. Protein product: CASSLMDSSYEQYF. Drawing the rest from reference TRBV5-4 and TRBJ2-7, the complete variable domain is ETGVTQSPTHLIKTRGQQVTLRCSSQSGHNTVSWYQQALGQGPQFIFQYYREEENGRGNFPPRFSGLQFPNYSSELNVNALELDDSALYLCASSLMDSSYEQYFGPGTRLTVT.

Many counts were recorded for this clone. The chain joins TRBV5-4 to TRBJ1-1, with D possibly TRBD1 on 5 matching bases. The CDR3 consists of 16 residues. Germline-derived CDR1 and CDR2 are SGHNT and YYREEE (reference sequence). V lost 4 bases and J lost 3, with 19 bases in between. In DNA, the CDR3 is TGTGCCAGCAGCCTTGGGACGACCGGCAGAGACACTGAAGCTTTCTTT. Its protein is CASSLGTTGRDTEAFF.

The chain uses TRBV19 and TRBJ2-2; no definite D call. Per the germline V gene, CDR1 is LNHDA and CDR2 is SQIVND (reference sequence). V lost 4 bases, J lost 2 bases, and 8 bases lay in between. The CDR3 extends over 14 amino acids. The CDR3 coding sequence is TGTGCCAGTAGTACCAATCTTAACACCGGGGAGCTGTTTTTT. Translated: CASSTNLNTGELFF.

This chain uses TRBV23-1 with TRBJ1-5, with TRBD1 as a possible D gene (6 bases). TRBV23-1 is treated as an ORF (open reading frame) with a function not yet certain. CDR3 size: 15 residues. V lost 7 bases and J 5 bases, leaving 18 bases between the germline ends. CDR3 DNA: TGCGCCAGCAACCCGGACGTACGGACAGATCAGCCCCAGCATTTT. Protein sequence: CASNPDVRTDQPQHF.

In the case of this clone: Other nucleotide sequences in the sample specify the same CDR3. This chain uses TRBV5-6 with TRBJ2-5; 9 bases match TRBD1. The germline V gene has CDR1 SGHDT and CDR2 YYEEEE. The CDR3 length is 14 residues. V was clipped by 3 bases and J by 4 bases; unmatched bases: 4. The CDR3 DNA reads TGTGCCAGCAGCTCCACAGGGGGCTTAGAGACCCAGTACTTC. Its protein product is CASSSTGGLETQYF.

CDR3 nucleotides: TGTGCCAGCAGCTTAGGGGACAAAAACATTCAGTACTTC. This codes for CASSLGDKNIQYF. The J gene is TRBJ2-4, the V gene TRBV11-2; D ambiguous. V lost 1 base and J 3 bases, leaving 4 bases between the germline ends. CDR1 and CDR2 (germline): SGHAT, FQNNGV. This CDR3 is built from 13 residues. The variable domain in full, completed from reference TRBV11-2 and TRBJ2-4, reads EAGVAQSPRYKIIEKRQSVAFWCNPISGHATLYWYQQILGQGPKLLIQFQNNGVVDDSQLPKDRFSAERLKGVDSTLKIQPAKLEDSAVYLCASSLGDKNIQYFGAGTRLSVL.

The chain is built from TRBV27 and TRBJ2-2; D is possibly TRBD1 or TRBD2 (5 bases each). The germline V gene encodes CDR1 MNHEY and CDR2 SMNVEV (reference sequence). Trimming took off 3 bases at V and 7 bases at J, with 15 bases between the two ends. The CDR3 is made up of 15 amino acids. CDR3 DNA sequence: TGTGCCAGCAGTTTTTTGTTCCGGGACGGCGGGGAGCTGTTTTTT. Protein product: CASSFLFRDGGELFF.

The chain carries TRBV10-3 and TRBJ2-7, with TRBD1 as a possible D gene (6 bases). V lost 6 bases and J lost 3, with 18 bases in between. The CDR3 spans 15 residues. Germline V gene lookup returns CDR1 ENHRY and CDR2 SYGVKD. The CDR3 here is CAIRFQNGQIYEQYF. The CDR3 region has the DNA TGTGCCATCAGATTTCAAAATGGACAGATCTACGAGCAGTACTTC.

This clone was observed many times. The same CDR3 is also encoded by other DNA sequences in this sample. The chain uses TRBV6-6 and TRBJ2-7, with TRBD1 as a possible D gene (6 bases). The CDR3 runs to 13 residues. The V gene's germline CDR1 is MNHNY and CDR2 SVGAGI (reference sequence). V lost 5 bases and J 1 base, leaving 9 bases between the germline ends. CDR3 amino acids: CASSRGQSYEQYF. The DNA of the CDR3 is TGTGCCAGCAGTCGCGGACAGTCCTACGAGCAGTACTTC.

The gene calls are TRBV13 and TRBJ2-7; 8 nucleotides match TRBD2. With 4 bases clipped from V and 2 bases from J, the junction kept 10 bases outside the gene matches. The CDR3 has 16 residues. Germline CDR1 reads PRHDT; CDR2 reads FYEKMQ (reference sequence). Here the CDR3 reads CASSSSLAGGPYEQYF. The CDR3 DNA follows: TGTGCCAGCAGCTCGTCCCTGGCGGGGGGACCCTACGAGCAGTACTTC.

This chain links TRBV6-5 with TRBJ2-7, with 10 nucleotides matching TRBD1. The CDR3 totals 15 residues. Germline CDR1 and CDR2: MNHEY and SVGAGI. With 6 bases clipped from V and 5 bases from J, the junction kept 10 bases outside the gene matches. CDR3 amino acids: CASSNSGTGDHEQYF. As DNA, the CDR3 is TGTGCCAGCAGCAACTCCGGGACAGGGGACCACGAGCAGTACTTC.